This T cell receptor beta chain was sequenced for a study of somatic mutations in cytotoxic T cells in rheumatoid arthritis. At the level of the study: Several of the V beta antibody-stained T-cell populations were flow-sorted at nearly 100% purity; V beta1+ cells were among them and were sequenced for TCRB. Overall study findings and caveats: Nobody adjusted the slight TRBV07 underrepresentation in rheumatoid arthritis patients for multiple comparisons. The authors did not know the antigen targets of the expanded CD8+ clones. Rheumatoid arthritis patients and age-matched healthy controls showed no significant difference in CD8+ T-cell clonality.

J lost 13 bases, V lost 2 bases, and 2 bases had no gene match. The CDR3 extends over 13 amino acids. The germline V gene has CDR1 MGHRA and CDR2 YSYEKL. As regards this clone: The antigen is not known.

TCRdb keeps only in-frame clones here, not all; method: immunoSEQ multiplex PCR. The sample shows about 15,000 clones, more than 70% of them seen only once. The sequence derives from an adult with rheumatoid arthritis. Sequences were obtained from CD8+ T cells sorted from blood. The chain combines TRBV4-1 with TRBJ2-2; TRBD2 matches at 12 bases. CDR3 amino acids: CASSQILAGGLFF. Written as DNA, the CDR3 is TGCGCCAGCAGCCAAATACTAGCGGGAGGGCTGTTTTTT.